This T cell receptor (beta chain) was retrieved from a study of blood T cells in healthy people across ages. Findings of the study overall: Researchers report that TCR beta diversity correlated strongly with naive T cell percentage.

Concerning this clonotype: The antigen remains undetermined.

Primers used in a second PCR of roughly 6 to 11 cycles were a sample-barcoded 5' primer and a J-beta primer mix. Using its own MiXCR run on the 5' RACE reads, TCRdb lists one record per CDR3 protein. The sample holds 1.2 million to 1.5 million distinct CDR3 sequences, 42% seen once. The CDR3 consists of 15 residues. Sequences were obtained from blood. The sequence came from a woman between 18 and 30 years old in good health. This chain links TRBV12-1 with TRBJ2-5; the table gives TRBD1 as D, unverified against the DNA. TRBV12-1 counts as a pseudogene. The CDR3 DNA sequence: TGTGCCAGCAGCTTTGAAGGCGACCCACAAGAGACCCAGTACTTC. Residues: CASSFEGDPQETQYF.